This T cell receptor (beta chain) was observed in a study of T-cell memory formation after mild COVID-19. About the study: TCR clusters were largely donor specific. Whole-study results and caveats: Whether second-wave clones peaking at day 37 were SARS-CoV-2 specific went unconfirmed. Clones that contracted from day 15 to 85 had balanced CD4/CD8; later expanders were CD4+ biased.

TCRdb independently ran MiXCR on the 5' RACE reads; one entry per CDR3 protein. The profile covers roughly 400,000 distinct CDR3 sequences, with 16% appearing a single time and around a fifth taken by the ten largest. This clonotype showed up just a few times. No antigen is known for it. Germline loops: CDR1 DFQATT, CDR2 SNEGSKA (reference sequence). The CDR3 loop spans 16 amino acids. Trimming removed 0 bases from V and 2 bases from J; junction bases left unmatched: 7. The sequencing input was PBMCs or a T cell subset sorted from them (not recorded which). This chain joins TRBV20-1 and TRBJ2-3; TRBD2 matches at 8 bases. The sequence was collected from a man younger than 35 who had mild COVID-19 (a few samples of this study predate the infection). Cell type and time point are not known. The CDR3 loop is CSARDLGGDATDTQYF. The CDR3 bases are TGCAGTGCTAGAGATCTCGGGGGGGACGCCACAGATACGCAGTATTTT.